This T cell receptor beta chain was captured by sequencing in a study of post-analysis software for immune sequencing data (dated by TCRdb to between 2015 and 2017). Context from the whole study: The recorded disease courses included relapsing-remitting, secondary progressive and progressive-relapsing multiple sclerosis, and some patients had no subtype annotation. The patient repertoires were set against about 10 previously published healthy control repertoires from donors whose ages ranged from roughly 6 to 25 years. A subset of samples was prepared in parallel using single-end sample barcoding, then pooled and co-amplified after Illumina adapter ligation. General study outcomes and caveats: The control group was slightly older than the multiple sclerosis patient group. Significantly higher frequencies in patients than in controls were found for roughly 5 TRBV segments, including TRBV5-6, TRBV5-1 and TRBV20-1. Significantly lower normalized Chao1 diversity was found in multiple sclerosis patients than in controls, suggesting substantial peripheral T-cell clonal expansion. Strong co-clustering of samples prepared in the same batch was shown by direct clustering with F measure, prompting a batch-effect correction.

TCR beta repertoires were profiled from peripheral blood of approximately 13 young patients with multiple sclerosis to demonstrate the VDJtools post-analysis software. The multiple sclerosis patients were children and adolescents between roughly 6 and 17 years of age. After removal of 6 bases from V and 7 bases from J, the junction retains 14 bases not matched to a gene. Looking up the germline V gene yields CDR1 MDHEN and CDR2 SYDVKM. The CDR3 holds 17 amino acids from the cysteine to the phenylalanine. Kept here is only the CDR3 DNA, which spans 51 bases and is read in frame from base 1. Libraries were prepared through PCR. For sequencing, an Illumina HiSeq 2500 was employed. To reduce PCR and sequencing biases, unique molecular identifiers were incorporated into the TCR beta cDNA libraries. Approximately 500,000 cDNA molecules were obtained per 1 to 10 million input T cells, so each molecule approximated one T cell. Patient libraries were prepared and sequenced with the same protocol used for the earlier healthy control dataset. Within a given batch, samples were prepared together, multiplexed and sequenced on the same HiSeq lane. Per the authors' processing: MIGEC handled the raw barcoded reads, throwing out single-read molecular identifier groups before consensus assembly and CDR3 extraction. VDJtools was used for post-analysis of the clonotype tables, and diversity was normalized by down-sampling every dataset to the size of the smallest sample. In repertoire overlap clustering, CDR3 amino acid sequences, but not nucleotide sequences, were matched to correct batch-related cross-sample contamination. In-frame beta chains were kept once TCRdb had trimmed the public reads at Q25 with fastp and called clones with MiXCR. Every entry covers one CDR3 protein and lists the most common genes and DNA from its rows. The V and J calls come from TCRdb's annotation, not from the publication. Counted in this sample were 350,000 to 500,000 distinct CDR3 sequences; about 40% of them appeared once. The biggest ten clones account for around 8% of the sample.

A note on this clonotype: Its antigen is currently not known. Base quality data are lacking; no much larger clone is found one base away.

The sequence links TRBV28 to TRBJ2-3, with 12 junctional bases fitting TRBD1. This sequence originates from a girl under 10 years old with multiple sclerosis. The material sequenced was blood. The nucleotide sequence reads TGTGCCAGCAGACCAAGCCCGGGACAGGGGGCAAGTTATACGCAGTATTTT. This sequence encodes CASRPSPGQGASYTQYF.